This T cell receptor (beta chain) emerged from a study of patients and donors after allogeneic stem cell transplantation. The V end was cut by 6 bases, the J end by 3 bases, with 13 bases between. This CDR3 has 13 amino acids. CDR1 is DFQATT, CDR2 SNEGSKA, per germline (reference sequence). One entry per CDR3 protein, called by TCRdb with MiXCR from the RT-PCR reads. The sample carries about 960,000 distinct CDR3 sequences, approximately 19% recorded once. Sequenced input: blood, either unsorted or a sorted T cell fraction (not recorded which). This TCR derives from a human donor who was either an allogeneic HSCT recipient or a stem cell or donor lymphocyte infusion donor (not recorded which). It is not recorded whose cells these are; they may come from a transplant donor. The V and J genes are TRBV20-1 and TRBJ2-3, with D possibly being TRBD2 (5 bases). The DNA of the CDR3 is TGCAGTGCACGTCTCGGGAAAACAGATACGCAGTATTTT. Translation: CSARLGKTDTQYF.